This T cell receptor (beta chain) was sequenced during a study of OX40 agonist ivuxolimab in advanced cancers. Germline CDR1 and CDR2: MNHNS and SASEGT. The CDR3 runs 15 residues. Trimming shortened V by 0 bases and J by 4 bases, and 12 bases separated the two germline ends. Sequencing used immunoSEQ multiplex PCR; TCRdb keeps in-frame clones, though not all of them. Among 45,000 to 55,000 clones, around 83% were seen once, and the ten largest hold roughly a tenth. V is TRBV6-1 and J is TRBJ2-5; maybe TRBD1 (6 bases). The receptor was isolated from an adult with an advanced solid tumor such as melanoma, head and neck, liver or kidney cancer. The sample consisted of CD4+ or CD8+ T cells sorted from blood, taken in a trial of the OX40 agonist ivuxolimab. Written as DNA, the CDR3 is TGTGCCAGCAGTGAAGCCCCCAGGGGACGAGAGACCCAGTACTTC. It codes for CASSEAPRGRETQYF.